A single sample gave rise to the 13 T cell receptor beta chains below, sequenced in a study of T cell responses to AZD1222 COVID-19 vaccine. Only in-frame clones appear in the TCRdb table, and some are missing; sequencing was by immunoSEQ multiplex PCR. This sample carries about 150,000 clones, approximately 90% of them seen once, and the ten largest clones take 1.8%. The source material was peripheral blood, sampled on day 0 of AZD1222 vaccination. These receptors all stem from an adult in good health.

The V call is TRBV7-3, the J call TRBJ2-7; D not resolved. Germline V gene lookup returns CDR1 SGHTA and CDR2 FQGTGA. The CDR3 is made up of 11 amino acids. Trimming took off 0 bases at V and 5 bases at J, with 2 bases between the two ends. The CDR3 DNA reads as TGTGCCAGCAGCTTAACGAACGAGCAGTACTTC. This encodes CASSLTNEQYF.

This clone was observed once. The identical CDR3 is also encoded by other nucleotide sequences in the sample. CDR3 sequence reads: CASSTGVSTEAFF. As DNA, the CDR3 is TGTGCCAGTAGTACAGGGGTGAGCACTGAAGCTTTCTTT. The V and J genes are TRBV19 and TRBJ1-1; the D gene is possibly TRBD1 (6 bases). The V and J ends lost 4 bases and 4 bases respectively, with 10 bases between them. The CDR3 runs to 13 residues. Germline V gene lookup returns CDR1 LNHDA and CDR2 SQIVND (reference sequence).

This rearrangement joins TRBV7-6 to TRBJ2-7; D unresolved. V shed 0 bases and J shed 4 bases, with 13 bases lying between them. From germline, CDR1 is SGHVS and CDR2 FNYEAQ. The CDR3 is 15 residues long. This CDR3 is CASSLADGGSYEQYF. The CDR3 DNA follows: TGTGCCAGCAGCTTAGCGGACGGCGGAAGTTACGAGCAGTACTTC.

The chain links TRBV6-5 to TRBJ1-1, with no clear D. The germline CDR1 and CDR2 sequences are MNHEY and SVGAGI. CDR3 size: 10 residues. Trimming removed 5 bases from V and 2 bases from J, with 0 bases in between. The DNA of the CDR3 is TGTGCCAGCAGTAACACTGAAGCTTTCTTT. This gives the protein CASSNTEAFF.

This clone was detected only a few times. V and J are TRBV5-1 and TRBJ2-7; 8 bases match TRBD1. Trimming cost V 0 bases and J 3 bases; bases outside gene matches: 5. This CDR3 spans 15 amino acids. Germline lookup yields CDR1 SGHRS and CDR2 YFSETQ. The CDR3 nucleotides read TGCGCCAGCAGCTTGGCCGCTGGACAGGGCTACGAGCAGTACTTC. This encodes CASSLAAGQGYEQYF.

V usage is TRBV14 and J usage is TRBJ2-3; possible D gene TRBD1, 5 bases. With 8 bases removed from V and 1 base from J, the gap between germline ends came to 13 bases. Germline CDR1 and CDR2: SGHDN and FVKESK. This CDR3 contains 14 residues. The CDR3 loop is CASSDSHGTDTQYF. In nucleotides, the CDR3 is TGTGCCAGCTCAGACAGTCATGGCACAGATACGCAGTATTTT.

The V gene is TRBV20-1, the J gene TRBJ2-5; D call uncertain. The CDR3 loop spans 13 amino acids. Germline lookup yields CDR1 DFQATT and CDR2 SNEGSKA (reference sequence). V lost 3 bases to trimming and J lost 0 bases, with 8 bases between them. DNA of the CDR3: TGCAGTGCTAGTCGATTCTACCAAGAGACCCAGTACTTC. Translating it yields CSASRFYQETQYF.

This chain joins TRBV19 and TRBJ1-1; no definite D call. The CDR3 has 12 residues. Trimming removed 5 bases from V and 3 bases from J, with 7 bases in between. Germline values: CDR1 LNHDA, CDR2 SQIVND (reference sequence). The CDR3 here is CASSLRYTEAFF. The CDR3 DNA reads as TGTGCCAGTAGTTTAAGGTACACTGAAGCTTTCTTT.

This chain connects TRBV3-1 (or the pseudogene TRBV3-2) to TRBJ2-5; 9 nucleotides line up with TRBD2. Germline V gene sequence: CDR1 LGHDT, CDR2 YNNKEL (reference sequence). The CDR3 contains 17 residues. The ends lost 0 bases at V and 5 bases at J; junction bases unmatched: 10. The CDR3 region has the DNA TGTGCCAGCAGCCAAGATACTGCGGGAGGGCCAGGGGAGACCCAGTACTTC. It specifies CASSQDTAGGPGETQYF.

CDR3 nucleotides: TGCAGTGCTTCACCCAATGAGCAGTTCTTC. Amino acids: CSASPNEQFF. This sequence joins TRBV20-1 and TRBJ2-1; unclear D gene. CDR1 DFQATT and CDR2 SNEGSKA come from the germline V gene (reference sequence). The germline V and J ends were trimmed by 5 bases and 6 bases, with 5 bases remaining between them. This CDR3 is 10 amino acids long.

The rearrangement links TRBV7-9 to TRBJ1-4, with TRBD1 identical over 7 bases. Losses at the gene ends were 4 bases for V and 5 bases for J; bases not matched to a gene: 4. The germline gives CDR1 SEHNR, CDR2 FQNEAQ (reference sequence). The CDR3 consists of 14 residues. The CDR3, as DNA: TGTGCCAGCAGCTGGGACAGACACAATGAAAAACTGTTTTTT. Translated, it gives CASSWDRHNEKLFF.

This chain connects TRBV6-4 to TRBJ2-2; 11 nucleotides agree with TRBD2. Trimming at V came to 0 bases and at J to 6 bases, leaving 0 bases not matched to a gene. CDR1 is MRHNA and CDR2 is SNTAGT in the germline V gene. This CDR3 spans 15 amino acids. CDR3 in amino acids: CASSDSLAGAGELFF. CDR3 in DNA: TGTGCCAGCAGTGACTCACTAGCGGGAGCCGGGGAGCTGTTTTTT.

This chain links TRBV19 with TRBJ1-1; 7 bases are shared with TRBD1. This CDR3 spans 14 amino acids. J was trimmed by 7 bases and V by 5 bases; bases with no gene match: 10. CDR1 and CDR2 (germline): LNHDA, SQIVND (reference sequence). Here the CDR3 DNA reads TGTGCCAGTAGTCCAGACGACAGGGTGGATGAAGCTTTCTTT. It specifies CASSPDDRVDEAFF.